This TCR beta chain comes out of a study of long-term antiretroviral therapy in people with HIV. V dropped 6 bases and J dropped 8 bases, with 17 bases sitting between them. The CDR3 loop spans 14 amino acids. Germline lookup yields CDR1 LNHDA and CDR2 SQIVND (reference sequence). The immunoSEQ assay was v3.0, run at survey level. Produced via immunoSEQ multiplex PCR; TCRdb's table is partial and in-frame only. The data contain 17,000 or so clones, 75% to 90% of them singletons. This clonotype originated in a man aged 18 to 35 with HIV. Here the sequenced sample was unsorted PBMCs, taken 0.3 years after starting antiretroviral therapy. The V call is TRBV19, the J call TRBJ2-1; tentatively, D is TRBD2 (5 bases). CDR3 loop: CASRLIGGSDEQFF. The DNA of the CDR3 is TGTGCCAGTAGGCTCATAGGAGGTTCCGATGAGCAGTTCTTC.